Listed here is a single TCR beta chain. Its antigen is unknown. The junction departs from germline at one end; a sequencing error may be responsible. The treatment or condition label, read with the paper, signifies: live attenuated yellow fever vaccine strain. At every blood-draw timepoint, two biological replicates of bulk PBMCs were collected. A standard Ficoll-Paque protocol was used to isolate PBMCs from peripheral blood. TriZol was used to extract RNA from bulk PBMCs, from CD4 and CD8 fractions, and from dextramer-positive and dextramer-negative fractions. Counted from cysteine to phenylalanine, this CDR3 has 14 amino acids. Of all the DNA, just the CDR3 is kept, 42 bases in frame from base 1. Via the germline V gene (reference sequence), CDR1 is LGHDT and CDR2 YNNKEL. The entry originates in a study of T cells after yellow fever vaccination (dated by TCRdb to between 2017 and 2020). For the study in its entirety: The SMART-Seq v4 Ultra Low Input RNA kit was used to prepare libraries from fractions with low cell numbers. Bulk TCR alpha and beta repertoires were sequenced longitudinally to track T-cell clones before and after primary and booster YFV17D yellow fever vaccination. Two healthy male donors made up the cohort, one aged 18 to 30 years and the other aged 30 to 40 years. Blood was collected at multiple timepoints before and after primary and secondary immunization, and bulk PBMC replicates and cell subsets were isolated. Results the study describes overall, beyond this receptor: A small share of clonotypes occurred in both CD4 and CD8 compartments, likely arising from convergent recombination. Most clones expanded after primary vaccination (96% of CD4 and 80% to 90% of CD8) were re-detected after the booster, suggesting that broad memory maintenance occurred. Compared with the primary T-cell response, the secondary T-cell response was faster but weaker, reaching its peak on day 5 rather than on day 15. Because the study included only two donors, the extent to which the findings can be generalized is limited. Because abundant contaminating clonotypes from the bulk population could be contained in FACS-sorted repertoires, computational filtering was required.

Synthesis of TCR cDNA relied on 5'RACE template switching, a step that introduced a universal primer site along with unique molecular identifiers. Priming for cDNA synthesis came from both the TCR alpha and TCR beta constant segments. Library amplification used two PCR steps, and the second PCR step added sample barcodes and sequencing adapters. Sequencing of the libraries was done on either Illumina HiSeq 2500 (2x100 bp) or NovaSeq (2x150 bp). Regarding the original processing steps: MIGEC was used to demultiplex reads and collapse the reads into UMI consensus sequences, and MiXCR was used for V(D)J alignment. Using edgeR on replicate PBMC samples, clonotypes were called vaccine-responding if FDR was below 0.01 and the log2 fold change was above 5 up to day 15. Each bulk clonotype was labeled CD4 or CD8 based on which sequenced repertoire, CD4 or CD8, contained the clonotype at higher abundance. The public reads were reprocessed in TCRdb via fastp at Q25 and MiXCR, keeping in-frame beta chains. Each entry is one CDR3 protein sequence, shown with its most common DNA and genes. The V and J calls were determined by TCRdb, not by the authors. This sample comprises around 530,000 distinct CDR3 sequences, about a sixth of them detected only once. The ten largest clonotypes hold roughly 17% of the sample.

Sequences were derived from PBMCs, sampled 5 days after the first yellow fever vaccination. This clonotype was sampled from a man aged 18 to 30 who received the YFV17D yellow fever vaccine. Recombination joined TRBV3-1 with TRBJ1-6, with 9 bases matching TRBD1. At the DNA level, the sequence is TGTGCTAGCAGCCCGGACAGGGGCCATTCACCCCTCCACTTT. This translates into CASSPDRGHSPLHF.